In its sample, the clone carrying this TCR beta chain was seen many times. Its antigen remains unidentified. Investigators reverse transcribed all isolated RNA, so they sequenced expressed TCRB transcripts. Libraries were prepared by immunoSEQ multiplex PCR; TCRdb keeps only in-frame clonotypes and omits some of them. The sample yields around 200,000 clones, approximately 13% seen once. Per the germline V gene, CDR1 is MDHEN and CDR2 is SYDVKM. V dropped 9 bases and J dropped 8; count of bases not matched to a gene: 4. The CDR3 extends over 12 amino acids. These data originate in a study of beta chain features in type 1 diabetes. Overall study results and limits: Individuals with type 1 diabetes displayed fewer insertions and more deletions at VDJ junctions.

What was sequenced was central memory CD4+ T cells from blood. The rearrangement links TRBV28 to TRBJ1-4; 9 nucleotides align to TRBD1. This sequence originates from a woman aged 18-29 years in good health. This CDR3 is CASGQGYEKLFF. CDR3 nucleotides: TGTGCCAGTGGACAGGGGTACGAAAAACTGTTTTTT.